This T cell receptor beta chain was captured in a study of T-cell reconstitution after alpha-beta-depleted transplantation in children. Trimming removed 5 bases from V and 4 bases from J, with 12 bases in between. The CDR3 is made up of 15 amino acids. This clonotype occurred a few times. Its antigen is undetermined. TCRbeta library construction was performed incorporating unique molecular identifiers. TCRdb independently ran MiXCR on the PCR reads; one entry per CDR3 protein. The sample gives about 830,000 distinct CDR3 sequences, roughly 15% of which show up once; roughly 5% is in the top ten. Points from the study as a whole: There were reportedly several hundred expanded graft clones from which alpha-beta T cells came about two months after transplant. Recipient T cells and thymic progenitors that survived gave rise to the high TCRbeta diversity observed at day 60 in some patients.

This specimen was PBMCs, mostly from graft donor cells, taken 360 days after TCRalphabeta/CD19-depleted stem cell transplant. V and J are TRBV12-3 or TRBV12-4 and TRBJ2-6; D remains ambiguous. This TCR came from a male patient younger than 18 who had a stem cell transplant for acute lymphoblastic leukemia, so the T cells may come from the graft donor. The CDR3 nucleotides are TGTGCCAGCAGTAAGAAGGGTCTGGGGGCCAACGTCCTGACTTTC. Protein product: CASSKKGLGANVLTF.